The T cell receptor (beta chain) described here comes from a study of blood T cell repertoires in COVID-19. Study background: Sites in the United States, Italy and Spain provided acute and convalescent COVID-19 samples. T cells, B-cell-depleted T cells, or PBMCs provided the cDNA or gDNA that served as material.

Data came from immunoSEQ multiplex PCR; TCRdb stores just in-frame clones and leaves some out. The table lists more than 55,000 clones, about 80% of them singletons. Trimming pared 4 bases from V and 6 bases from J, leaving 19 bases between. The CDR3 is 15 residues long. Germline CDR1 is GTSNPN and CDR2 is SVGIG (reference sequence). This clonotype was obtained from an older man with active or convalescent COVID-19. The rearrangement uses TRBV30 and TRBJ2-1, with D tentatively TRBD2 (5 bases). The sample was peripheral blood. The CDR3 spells CAWTTKLGGINEQFF. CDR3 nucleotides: TGTGCCTGGACGACAAAACTTGGAGGAATCAATGAGCAGTTCTTC.